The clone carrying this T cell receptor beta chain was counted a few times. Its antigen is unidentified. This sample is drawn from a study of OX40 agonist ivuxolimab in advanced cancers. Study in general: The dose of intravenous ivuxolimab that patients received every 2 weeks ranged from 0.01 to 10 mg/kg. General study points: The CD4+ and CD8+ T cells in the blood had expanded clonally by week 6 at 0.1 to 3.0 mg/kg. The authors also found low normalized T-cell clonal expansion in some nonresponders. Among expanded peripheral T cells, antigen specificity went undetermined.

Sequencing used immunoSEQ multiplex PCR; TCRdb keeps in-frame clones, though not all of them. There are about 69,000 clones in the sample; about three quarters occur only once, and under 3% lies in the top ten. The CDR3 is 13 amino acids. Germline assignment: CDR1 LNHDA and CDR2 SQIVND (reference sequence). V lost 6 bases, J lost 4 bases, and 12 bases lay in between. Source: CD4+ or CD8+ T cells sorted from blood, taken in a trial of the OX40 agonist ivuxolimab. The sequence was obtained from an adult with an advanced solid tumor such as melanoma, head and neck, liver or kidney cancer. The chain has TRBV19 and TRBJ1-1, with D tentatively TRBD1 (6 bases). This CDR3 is CASSLRGVTEAFF. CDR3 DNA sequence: TGTGCCAGTAGCCTCAGGGGCGTCACTGAAGCTTTCTTT.